These T cell receptor beta chains were read from a single sample in a study of blood T cell repertoires in COVID-19. Profiled with immunoSEQ multiplex PCR; TCRdb holds only in-frame clones, not every one. The table includes 100,000 to 150,000 clones, around 81% detected once. The specimen sequenced was peripheral blood. The receptors originated from a woman between 50 and 59 years old with acute or convalescent COVID-19. Both conserved end residues are part of each CDR3. The order of the fields is V gene, clone size, J gene, D gene, CDR3 DNA, CDR3 protein. The D gene is left open where the match is weak. Clone size is stated in some rows and not others, as once, few, many or a class when expanded.

>TRBV2|-|TRBJ2-7|TRBD1
TGTGCCAGCAGTACCGGGACAGGGGCCTTCTACGAGCAGTACTTC
CASSTGTGAFYEQYF
>TRBV9|-|TRBJ2-1|TRBD2
TGTGCCAGCAGCGAGACCGGGACTAAGAACAATGAGCAGTTCTTC
CASSETGTKNNEQFF
>TRBV7-9|-|TRBJ1-3|-
TGTGCCAGCAGCCTCCGGGGTAACGGAAACACCATATATTTT
CASSLRGNGNTIYF
>TRBV24-1|once|TRBJ2-2|TRBD2
TGTGCCACCAGTGATGTCAGCGGGAGGTGGAACACCGGGGAGCTGTTTTTT
CATSDVSGRWNTGELFF
>TRBV6-4|few|TRBJ2-1|TRBD2
TGTGCCAGCAGCGGGACTAGCTACAATGAGCAGTTCTTC
CASSGTSYNEQFF
>TRBV4-1|-|TRBJ1-5|TRBD1
TGCGCCAGCAGCGATACAGGGGGCTCAAATCAGCCCCAGCATTTT
CASSDTGGSNQPQHF
>TRBV13|-|TRBJ2-7|TRBD1
TGTGCCAGCAGCTCAGACACCGGACAGGGGTTGGCCGAGCAGTACTTC
CASSSDTGQGLAEQYF
>TRBV28|-|TRBJ2-6|TRBD1
TGTGCCAGCAGTCCGAGGACAGGAACTGGGGCCAACGTCCTGACTTTC
CASSPRTGTGANVLTF
>TRBV7-6|once|TRBJ1-3|-
TGTGCCAGCAGGCAAGGGGGGGGCAGCACCTCTGGAAACACCATATATTTT
CASRQGGGSTSGNTIYF
>TRBV7-9|once|TRBJ1-1|TRBD1
TGTGCCAGCAGAAACATGGACAGGGGCGAAGCTTTCTTT
CASRNMDRGEAFF
>TRBV19|-|TRBJ2-3|-
TGTGCCAGTAGTACAGGCCTAGATACGCAGTATTTT
CASSTGLDTQYF
>TRBV24-1|once|TRBJ2-1|-
TGTGCCACCAGCGAGAACGCAAATGAGCAGTTCTTC
CATSENANEQFF
>TRBV5-1|-|TRBJ2-2|-
TGCGCCAGCAGCTTGGGGAGCAGCGACACCGGGGAGCTGTTTTTT
CASSLGSSDTGELFF
>TRBV5-6|-|TRBJ2-1|TRBD1
TGTGCCAGCAGCTACGGGACAGAAAATGAGCAGTTCTTC
CASSYGTENEQFF
>TRBV9|-|TRBJ2-1|TRBD2
TGTGCCAGCAGCGTCTCAGCGGGAACCTACAATGAGCAGTTCTTC
CASSVSAGTYNEQFF
>TRBV7-8|-|TRBJ2-1|-
TGTGCCAGCAGCTTAATGGGACTTGTGAACAATGAGCAGTTCTTC
CASSLMGLVNNEQFF
>TRBV4-1|-|TRBJ2-7|TRBD1
TGCGCCAGCAGCGCGACAGGGGGCGCGTACGAGCAGTACTTC
CASSATGGAYEQYF